Listed below are T cell receptor beta chains from one sample, sequenced in a study of Graves' ophthalmopathy and Graves' hyperthyroidism. TCRdb reprocessed the multiplex PCR reads with MiXCR, giving one entry per CDR3 protein. The data show 40,000 to 50,000 distinct CDR3 sequences, under 65% seen once. Sequenced input: peripheral blood. Receptors were obtained from an adult man with Graves' ophthalmopathy. Each CDR3 is given with its conserved first and last residue. The order of the fields is clone size, D gene, J gene, V gene, CDR3 DNA, CDR3 protein. A D gene is named only where the DNA matches it firmly. A row's size may be missing; if present it is once, few, many or a size class.

- | TRBD2 | TRBJ2-5 | TRBV20-1 | TGCAGTGCTGCCCTAGCGGGAGGAACCCAAGAGACCCAGTACTTC | CSAALAGGTQETQYF
- | - | TRBJ2-1 | TRBV5-8 | TGTGCCAGCAGCGTGCAGGGTTACAATGAGCAGTTCTTC | CASSVQGYNEQFF
- | TRBD2 | TRBJ2-2 | TRBV3-1 | TGTGCCAGCAGCCTAATAGCGGGAGGGCCGGGTAGCGACACCGGGGAGCTGTTTTTT | CASSLIAGGPGSDTGELFF
many | - | TRBJ1-2 | TRBV28 | TGTGCCAGCGCCCTAGCGAACACCTATGGCTACACCTTC | CASALANTYGYTF
few | - | TRBJ1-6 | TRBV15 | TGTGCCACCAGCAGAGACGGCGCATCAAATTCACCCCTCCACTTT | CATSRDGASNSPLHF
- | TRBD2 | TRBJ2-3 | TRBV6-5 | TGTGCCAGCAGCGTGAAGCGGGGGGCGGGAGAGCAGTATTTT | CASSVKRGAGEQYF
- | - | TRBJ1-6 | TRBV20-1 | TGCAGTGCTCAAGACGGGGCGGGAGGTTCACCCCTCCACTTT | CSAQDGAGGSPLHF
- | - | TRBJ2-5 | TRBV7-8 | TGTGCCAGCATTCCGAGGCAGGGGACCCAGTACTTC | CASIPRQGTQYF
many | TRBD2 | TRBJ2-1 | TRBV9 | TGTGCCAGCAGCGTAGAAGCGGGGGGCCTGTACAATGAGCAGTTCTTC | CASSVEAGGLYNEQFF
- | TRBD2 | TRBJ2-3 | TRBV19 | TGTGCCAGTACTACCCGGGGGGATTCGGGCACAGATACGCAGCAATTT | CASTTRGDSGTDTQQF
- | TRBD2 | TRBJ2-2 | TRBV29-1 | TGCAGCGTCCACAAGGGACTAGGGAACACCGGGGAGCTGTTTTTT | CSVHKGLGNTGELFF
- | TRBD1 | TRBJ1-5 | TRBV19 | TGTGCCAGTAGTATAGTAACAGGGGACTATAGCAATCAGCCCCAGCATTTT | CASSIVTGDYSNQPQHF
many | - | TRBJ2-7 | TRBV6-1 | TGTGCCAGCAGTGCGGCTCGGCCGACAGTTGGGGGGCAGTGGGCCTACGAGCAGTACTTC | CASSAARPTVGGQWAYEQYF
many | TRBD2 | TRBJ2-1 | TRBV11-3 | TGTGCCAGCAGCTTAGCGGGGGGGAATGAGAACAATGAGCAGTTCTTC | CASSLAGGNENNEQFF
- | TRBD2 | TRBJ2-5 | TRBV2 | TGTGCCAGCAACATACTAGCGGGAGAGACCCAGTACTTC | CASNILAGETQYF
many | - | TRBJ2-3 | TRBV5-1 | TGCGCCAGCAGCTTGTCGACAGTTGGGGATACGCAGTATTTT | CASSLSTVGDTQYF
- | TRBD2 | TRBJ2-3 | TRBV25-1 | TGTGCCAGCAGTGGGACTAGCGGGAGTCGCGATACGCAGTATTTT | CASSGTSGSRDTQYF
- | TRBD2 | TRBJ2-3 | TRBV5-4 | TGTGCCAGCAGCCACCGGGGAATAGCGGGTAGCACAGATACGCAGTATTTT | CASSHRGIAGSTDTQYF
- | TRBD1 | TRBJ1-2 | TRBV4-3 | TGCGCCAGCAGCCAAGATTGGACAGGGAGTGGAAACACCTTC | CASSQDWTGSGNTF
- | - | TRBJ2-3 | TRBV24-1 | TGTGCCACCAGTGTCACAGATACGCAGTATTTT | CATSVTDTQYF
- | TRBD1 | TRBJ1-2 | TRBV6-5 | TGTGCCAGCGGACAGGGTGAAGCCTATGGCTACACCTTC | CASGQGEAYGYTF
few | TRBD2 | TRBJ2-1 | TRBV6-1 | TGTGCCAGCAGTGAGAAGGGTTTGACCGGCGGGAGAAAGACTGAGCAGTTCTTC | CASSEKGLTGGRKTEQFF
many | - | TRBJ1-2 | TRBV6-1 | TGTGCCAGCACCATGACCTCGGGGATAGGCTACACCTTC | CASTMTSGIGYTF
medium-sized | - | TRBJ2-1 | TRBV10-3 | TGTGCCATCAAGGACTACTATGAGCAGTTCTTC | CAIKDYYEQFF
many | - | TRBJ2-3 | TRBV7-9 | TGTGCCAGCAGCTTCCCAAGCAGGGAAGGGAGCGGCACAGATACGCAGTATTTT | CASSFPSREGSGTDTQYF